The 20 T cell receptor beta chains presented below share a single source sample, sequenced in a study of blood T cell repertoires in COVID-19. The table came from immunoSEQ multiplex PCR; TCRdb's copy has only in-frame clones and leaves some out. The sample records over 140,000 clones, over 60% being singletons. The sequenced material came from PBMCs or T cells enriched from blood (not recorded which). These receptors were collected from a woman aged 45-65 years who had recovered from COVID-19.

The gene calls are TRBV3-1 (or the pseudogene TRBV3-2) and TRBJ1-2; no firm D call. V shed 0 bases and J shed 2 bases, with 10 bases lying between them. This CDR3 region has 15 residues. The germline gives CDR1 LGHDT, CDR2 YNNKEL (reference sequence). Written as DNA, the CDR3 is TGTGCCAGCAGCCAAGACCCAGGCGCAAACTATGGCTACACCTTC. Translating gives CASSQDPGANYGYTF.

CDR3 region: CASSTTGVASAFF. Here the CDR3 DNA reads TGTGCCAGCAGTACGACAGGGGTGGCTTCGGCTTTCTTT. V is TRBV25-1 and J is TRBJ1-1; 8 bases align to TRBD1. The CDR3 contains 13 residues. Germline V lookup: CDR1 MGHDK, CDR2 SYGVNS. Germline trimming cut 5 bases from V and 11 bases from J; bases unmatched to any gene: 10.

The gene calls are TRBV2 and TRBJ2-7; 8 bases align to TRBD1. Germline V gene data show CDR1 as SNHLY and CDR2 as FYNNEI. V lost 7 bases and J lost 3; bases outside the gene matches: 5. The CDR3 covers 13 residues. The CDR3 is CASTRDRSYEQYF. The DNA of the CDR3 is TGTGCCAGCACCCGGGACAGGAGCTACGAGCAGTACTTC.

The chain combines TRBV6-5 with TRBJ2-7; D perhaps matches TRBD2 (6 bases). This CDR3 contains 14 residues. V was trimmed by 8 bases and J by 0 bases, leaving 14 bases between them. Germline V gene lookup returns CDR1 MNHEY and CDR2 SVGAGI. The CDR3: CASRRGRHSYEQYF. The CDR3 nucleotides read TGTGCCAGCCGGAGGGGCCGTCACTCCTACGAGCAGTACTTC.

The rearrangement links TRBV12-1 to TRBJ1-1; the table's D call TRBD1 went unverified against the DNA. TRBV12-1 is a pseudogene. CDR3 size: 11 residues. CDR3 protein: CASSFQFEAFF. CDR3 DNA sequence: TGTGCCAGCAGCTTCCAGTTTGAAGCTTTCTTT.

The chain employs TRBV7-8 and TRBJ1-2; D call uncertain. Trimming pared 1 base from V and 4 bases from J, leaving 4 bases between. Per germline, CDR1 SGHVS and CDR2 FQNEAQ. This CDR3 region has 12 residues. The CDR3 here is CASSLGSYGYTF. The CDR3 bases are TGTGCCAGCAGCTTAGGGAGCTATGGCTACACCTTC.

This clone came up a few times. The rearrangement uses TRBV12-3 or TRBV12-4 and TRBJ1-2; the D is unclear. V was shortened by 4 bases and J by 8 bases, with 8 bases between the two germline ends. The CDR3 sequence is 11 residues long. The CDR3 protein is CASSSYRGYTF. The CDR3 DNA sequence: TGTGCCAGCAGTTCATATCGGGGCTACACCTTC.

This chain uses TRBV7-8 with TRBJ1-2; weak D call: TRBD1 (5 bases). V was pared by 1 base and J by 6 bases, with 9 bases between. This CDR3 is built from 13 residues. Per the germline V gene, CDR1 is SGHVS and CDR2 is FQNEAQ. CDR3 DNA: TGTGCCAGCAGCTTAGTAGGGGTGGATGGCTACACCTTC. Amino acids: CASSLVGVDGYTF.

The chain recombines TRBV28 with TRBJ1-6; possibly TRBD1 for D (6 bases). V gave up 2 bases and J gave up 9 bases, with 14 bases separating them. The CDR3 is 15 residues long. The V gene's germline CDR1 is MDHEN and CDR2 SYDVKM. DNA of the CDR3: TGTGCCAGCAGTTTACAGACAGGAGGTTTTTCACCCCTCCACTTT. It is translated as CASSLQTGGFSPLHF.

The rearrangement joins TRBV20-1 to TRBJ1-1; tentative D call: TRBD1 (6 bases). Per the germline V gene, CDR1 is DFQATT and CDR2 is SNEGSKA (reference sequence). This CDR3 contains 13 residues. V was pared by 3 bases and J by 3 bases, with 11 bases between. The CDR3, as DNA: TGCAGTGCTAGTGGCGGGGGCTACACTGAAGCTTTCTTT. Protein product: CSASGGGYTEAFF.

The chain has TRBV18 and TRBJ2-7; D perhaps matches TRBD2 (6 bases). The CDR3 is made up of 12 amino acids. The V end was cut by 8 bases, the J end by 2 bases, with 10 bases between. From germline, CDR1 is KGHSH and CDR2 LQKENI. As DNA, the CDR3 is TGTGCCAGCCGCGGGGCCCCCTACGAGCAGTACTTC. Protein sequence: CASRGAPYEQYF.

This sequence joins TRBV12-3 or TRBV12-4 and TRBJ2-1; TRBD2 might be the D (5 bases). The CDR3 is 13 residues long. Deletions cut 10 bases from V and 4 bases from J, with 14 bases between. The CDR3 DNA reads as TGTGCCACCGGGGAATCCCTTTACAATGAGCAGTTCTTC. Its translation: CATGESLYNEQFF.

The rearrangement joins TRBV10-2 to TRBJ2-3; TRBD2 matches at 16 bases. Germline CDR1 reads WSHSY; CDR2 reads SAAADI. The CDR3 sequence is 15 residues long. V shed 6 bases, J shed 5 bases, and the junction held 2 bases outside the gene matches. Here the CDR3 reads CASRGTSGRVDTQYF. The CDR3 DNA is TGCGCCAGCAGGGGGACTAGCGGGAGGGTAGATACGCAGTATTTT.

This chain links TRBV11-3 with TRBJ2-7, with a tentative D call TRBD2 (6 bases). Germline V lookup: CDR1 SGHNT, CDR2 YENEEA. V was clipped by 6 bases and J by 5 bases, with 20 bases between them. The CDR3 has 15 amino acids. The CDR3 DNA is TGTGCCAGCAGGCGAGAGGCGGGACGGCAAGACGAGCAGTACTTC. As protein: CASRREAGRQDEQYF.

This clone was counted ten times or more. The V call is TRBV7-9, the J call TRBJ2-5; 10 bases fit TRBD2. The CDR3 sequence is 15 residues long. Trimming cost V 5 bases and J 3 bases; bases outside gene matches: 6. Germline CDR1 reads SEHNR; CDR2 reads FQNEAQ (reference sequence). The CDR3 is CASSPVTSGKETQYF. The CDR3 DNA follows: TGTGCCAGCAGCCCGGTAACTAGCGGGAAAGAGACCCAGTACTTC.

V is TRBV19 and J is TRBJ2-3, with a tentative D call TRBD2 (6 bases). The CDR3 has 15 amino acids. Germline V gene data show CDR1 as LNHDA and CDR2 as SQIVND (reference sequence). The germline V and J ends were trimmed by 6 bases and 2 bases, with 15 bases remaining between them. CDR3 residues: CASRIVGGNTDTQYF. The CDR3 coding sequence is TGTGCCAGTAGAATTGTCGGGGGAAACACAGATACGCAGTATTTT.

The chain has TRBV5-4 and TRBJ2-7, with D uncertain. Germline assignment: CDR1 SGHNT and CDR2 YYREEE (reference sequence). The CDR3 loop spans 15 amino acids. The V end lost 4 bases, the J end lost 1 base, and 15 bases lay between the germline ends. For the CDR3, the DNA is TGTGCCAGCAGCGAGCGTCGCGGTTCTTCCTACGAGCAGTACTTC. Translating it yields CASSERRGSSYEQYF.

This chain links TRBV3-1 (or the pseudogene TRBV3-2) with TRBJ1-6, with a weak D call TRBD1 (5 bases). CDR1 and CDR2 (germline): LGHDT, YNNKEL (reference sequence). The CDR3 has 17 residues. V was clipped by 0 bases and J by 9 bases, with 18 bases between them. The CDR3 protein is CASSQDPAGLFASPLHF. Written as DNA, the CDR3 is TGTGCCAGCAGCCAAGATCCCGCAGGGTTATTCGCTTCACCCCTCCACTTT.

The chain recombines TRBV27 with TRBJ2-1; TRBD2 agrees at 14 bases. V lost 5 bases and J lost 7; bases outside the gene matches: 10. Germline CDR1 MNHEY, CDR2 SMNVEV (reference sequence). The CDR3 has 17 residues. The CDR3 region is CASSLRLAGGPMNEQFF. The CDR3 DNA sequence: TGTGCCAGCAGTCTTCGACTAGCGGGAGGGCCTATGAATGAGCAGTTCTTC.

With regard to this clone: One end of the junction varies from germline; a read error may be responsible. The CDR3 spells CASSLGTGVNLYEQYF. The CDR3 coding sequence is TGTGCCAGCAGCCTAGGGACAGGGGTAAACCTCTACGAGCAGTACTTC. The chain combines TRBV13 with TRBJ2-7, with 10 bases matching TRBD1. The CDR3 extends over 16 amino acids. Germline V CDR1 and CDR2: PRHDT, FYEKMQ (reference sequence).